Listed below are T cell receptor beta chains from one sample, sequenced in a study of T-cell memory formation after mild COVID-19. A single record per CDR3 protein comes from TCRdb applying MiXCR to the 5' RACE reads. The top ten hold roughly 13% of the sample, which has 350,000 to 500,000 distinct CDR3 sequences, less than 25% seen once. Material: PBMCs or a T cell subset sorted from them (not recorded which). These TCRs come from an adult woman who had mild COVID-19 (a few samples of this study predate the infection). Cell type and time point are not known. The CDR3 runs from the conserved cysteine through the conserved F or W.

V gene	J gene	CDR3 length	CDR3 protein
TRBV7-9	TRBJ1-1	15	CASSLVVGPWAEAFF
TRBV5-1	TRBJ2-7	13	CASSRDGSYEQYF
TRBV4-1	TRBJ2-1	17	CASSQRTGASSYNEQFF
TRBV10-3	TRBJ1-2	15	CAISESQGQGWGYTF
TRBV4-1	TRBJ1-1	19	CASSQDRGRARVGNTEAFF
TRBV20-1	TRBJ1-1	13	CSATNQGNTEAFF
TRBV9	TRBJ2-7	15	CASSVRDRSSYEQYF
TRBV29-1	TRBJ2-2	11	CSVAGLEELFF
TRBV24-1	TRBJ2-2	16	CATSDARTGDTGELFF
TRBV19	TRBJ2-5	14	CASSESVAEETQYF
TRBV7-2	TRBJ1-2	15	CASSLYLQGPVGYTF
TRBV7-6	TRBJ2-3	18	CASSSLPWAGDSTDTQYF
TRBV7-2	TRBJ1-3	12	CASSLLGNTIYF
TRBV11-2	TRBJ2-3	18	CASSLFQGLAADTDTQYF
TRBV5-1	TRBJ2-2	16	CASSLEETGATGELFF
TRBV5-6	TRBJ2-1	19	CASSTPGLAELSSYNEQFF
TRBV14	TRBJ2-7	13	CASSQDWGTEQYF
TRBV18	TRBJ2-7	14	CASSQGAASYEQYF
TRBV11-3	TRBJ2-3	14	CASSLAEASDTQYF
TRBV12-3/TRBV12-4	TRBJ2-2	14	CASQPQMGTGELFF
TRBV30	TRBJ2-3	11	CAWRPLFGQYF
TRBV6-5	TRBJ2-1	16	CASTRRPGAVPNEQFF
TRBV7-3	TRBJ2-5	17	CASSSKVETSGQETQYF
TRBV20-1	TRBJ1-1	13	CSARDPRGAEAFF
TRBV7-2	TRBJ2-4	17	CASSLGPAGGRQNIQYF
TRBV7-2	TRBJ1-2	15	CASSLGTGAYYGYTF
TRBV25-1	TRBJ2-1	13	CASSESEGREQFF
TRBV10-2	TRBJ2-7	15	CASRRERSLSYEQYF
TRBV6-1	TRBJ1-1	12	CASNPGASGAFF
TRBV30	TRBJ2-1	14	CAWNPGTGYNEQFF
TRBV12-3/TRBV12-4	TRBJ2-7	14	CASSPSGGHREQYF
TRBV7-6	TRBJ2-1	16	CASSPPPSPPFNEQFF
TRBV9	TRBJ1-1	14	CASSVSGNNPEAFF
TRBV9	TRBJ2-5	15	CASSVLAGGQETQYF
TRBV24-1	TRBJ2-1	15	CATSDLLTGANEQFF
TRBV12-3/TRBV12-4	TRBJ1-1	13	CASSPMGDLEAFF
TRBV20-1	TRBJ2-1	13	CSAWTSSYNEQFF
TRBV18	TRBJ2-3	14	CASSPGVAGDTQYF
TRBV7-9	TRBJ2-3	15	CASSSLLPGADTQYF
TRBV27	TRBJ2-7	13	CASTSLYWDEQYF
TRBV20-1	TRBJ2-1	15	CSAREPGGWANEQFF
TRBV7-7	TRBJ1-1	13	CASSLGENTEAFF
TRBV7-2	TRBJ2-1	15	CASSLMASGRNEQFF
TRBV5-6	TRBJ2-7	16	CASSQGAGLESGEQYF
TRBV5-1	TRBJ1-1	14	CASSRQGDLTEAFF
TRBV7-3	TRBJ1-2	15	CASSPSPGGDYGYTF
TRBV7-9	TRBJ2-2	17	CASSLIERGLNTGELFF
TRBV5-5	TRBJ2-2	15	CASRILGQNTGELFF
TRBV7-2	TRBJ2-1	13	CASSPGLVHEQFF
TRBV3-1	TRBJ2-3	13	CASSRSLSDTQYF
TRBV24-1	TRBJ2-3	16	CATSDLNRGNADTQYF
TRBV7-6	TRBJ2-1	13	CASSKGTEREQFF
TRBV25-1	TRBJ2-3	11	CASSGAVTQYF